This TCR beta chain was found in a study of sequential checkpoint blockade in melanoma. Study summary: TCRbeta immunosequencing was performed on DNA from roughly 90 pretreatment melanoma tumor samples. After nivolumab or ipilimumab alone, some 22 patients had week-13 rebiopsies. General study points: Tumor T-cell fraction and clonality correlated with PD-L1 and CD8+ counts.

The V gene lost 5 bases and the J gene lost 3 bases, with 19 bases spanning the gap. CDR3 size: 16 residues. Germline loops: CDR1 SGHNT, CDR2 YENEEA. This clone was seen at least ten times. Its antigen is unidentified. Data came from immunoSEQ multiplex PCR; TCRdb stores just in-frame clones and leaves some out. The sample lists about 7,200 clones; 20% were seen once. Indicated treatment: randomized to nivolumab then ipilimumab (arm A) or the reverse (arm B). No patient had prior DNA-damaging chemotherapy. The sequences come from tumor tissue (inferred from file names), collected from a patient given nivolumab and ipilimumab in sequence. The chain has TRBV11-3 and TRBJ1-1; D not resolved. The origin of this receptor is a human donor with melanoma. In DNA, the CDR3 is TGTGCCAGCAGCCAAGCCCCGCCTATACGGGACACTGAAGCTTTCTTT. It codes for CASSQAPPIRDTEAFF. The variable domain in full, with the rest retrieved from reference TRBV11-3 and TRBJ1-1, is EAGVVQSPRYKIIEKKQPVAFWCNPISGHNTLYWYLQNLGQGPELLIRYENEEAVDDSQLPKDRFSAERLKGVDSTLKIQPAELGDSAVYLCASSQAPPIRDTEAFFGQGTRLTVV.